The entry below describes one TCR beta chain. V gave up 5 bases and J gave up 11 bases; unmatched junction bases: 11. Germline-derived CDR1 and CDR2 are SGHVS and FNYEAQ. The length of the CDR3 is 15 residues. This sample stems from a study of cytomegalovirus exposure and HLA in healthy donors. The overall study: Among the roughly 400 genotyped donors, 65% to 90% were placed in the Caucasian-associated ancestry cluster.

PCR primers comprised 60 Vbeta and 13 Jbeta primers. Sequenced by immunoSEQ multiplex PCR; TCRdb stores in-frame clones only, minus some. The sample has roughly 70,000 clones. This chain uses TRBV7-6 with TRBJ2-1; TRBD2 aligns across 11 bases. The clonotype comes from a female donor in good health and CMV-seropositive. What was sequenced was PBMCs. The CDR3 DNA reads TGTGCCAGCAGCCGGGGGGATAGCGGGAGGGGAAAGCAGTTCTTC. Its protein is CASSRGDSGRGKQFF.